The next 27 T cell receptor beta chains were all read from a single sample in a study of blood T cells in healthy people across ages. PCR was performed a second time for roughly 7 to 11 cycles using a sample-barcoded 5' primer and a J-beta primer mix. Via MiXCR, TCRdb re-called the 5' RACE reads, giving one row per CDR3 protein. The sample holds over 950,000 distinct CDR3 sequences, around two fifths seen once. Sequenced material: blood. These receptors were obtained from a young man in good health.

There are a few counts of this clonotype. The chain recombines TRBV18 with TRBJ1-2; 8 nucleotides agree with TRBD1. The CDR3 spans 14 residues. The V gene's germline CDR1 is KGHSH and CDR2 LQKENI. J gave up 6 bases and V 6 bases, and 9 bases lay outside the gene matches. The CDR3 DNA reads TGTGCCAGCTCCCTATACGACAGGGGAGATGGCTACACCTTC. Protein sequence: CASSLYDRGDGYTF.

Concerning this clonotype itself: This may be a read error: a much more frequent sequence differs by one nucleotide. The chain combines TRBV7-2 with TRBJ1-2; 10 bases match TRBD1. This CDR3 is 16 amino acids long. Germline assignment: CDR1 SGHTA and CDR2 FQGNSA. Germline trimming cut 0 bases from V and 7 bases from J; bases unmatched to any gene: 8. The CDR3 reads CASSLAGTGVQSGYTF. The CDR3 nucleotides read TGTGCCAGCAGCTTAGCTGGGACAGGGGTTCAGAGTGGCTACACCTTC.

CDR3 sequence reads: CSASLVVYNEQYF. CDR3 bases: TGCAGTGCTAGCCTAGTGGTATACAATGAGCAGTACTTC. The chain has TRBV20-1 and TRBJ2-7; D remains unclear. CDR1 and CDR2 from the germline V gene are DFQATT and SNEGSKA (reference sequence). The V and J ends lost 3 bases and 7 bases respectively, with 16 bases between them. CDR3 length equals 13 residues.

This clonotype was counted a few times. The chain recombines TRBV6-6 with TRBJ1-2; D is undetermined. Germline assignment: CDR1 MNHNY and CDR2 SVGAGI (reference sequence). The V end was cut by 0 bases, the J end by 8 bases, with 10 bases between. The CDR3 runs 13 residues. CDR3 DNA sequence: TGTGCCAGCAGTTACTCGTACCTCAGCGGCTACACCTTC. Its translation is CASSYSYLSGYTF.

For this clonotype: An end of the junction does not agree with germline; a read error may underlie this. V usage is TRBV24-1 and J usage is TRBJ2-7, with TRBD2 matching 12 bases. The end of the DNA is better explained by TRBJ2-5, so the J call may be wrong. This CDR3 region has 16 residues. In germline, CDR1 is KGHDR, CDR2 SFDVKD. In DNA, the CDR3 is TGTACCACCAGTGACCTGACTAGCGGGGGTCTAGAGACCCAGTACTTC. Translating it yields CTTSDLTSGGLETQYF.

The chain couples TRBV9 to TRBJ1-6; the D gene is possibly TRBD1 (5 bases). The V and J ends lost 4 bases and 5 bases respectively, with 16 bases between them. This CDR3 spans 16 amino acids. Germline V gene data show CDR1 as SGDLS and CDR2 as YYNGEE. The CDR3 protein is CASSRDAQTNNSPLHF. The CDR3 bases are TGTGCCAGCAGCAGGGACGCCCAGACTAATAATTCACCCCTCCACTTT.

The CDR3 DNA follows: TGCAGTGCGCGGGGACATAACTATGGCTACACCTTC. Translating it yields CSARGHNYGYTF. The chain is built from TRBV20-1 and TRBJ1-2, with TRBD1 as a possible D gene (6 bases). The CDR3 is 12 residues long. Trimming took off 6 bases at V and 1 base at J, with 9 bases between the two ends. CDR1 and CDR2 (germline): DFQATT, SNEGSKA (reference sequence).

This clonotype was seen at least ten times. The chain carries TRBV5-1 and TRBJ2-3; 13 bases are a match to TRBD2. Trimming cost V 4 bases and J 2 bases; bases outside gene matches: 4. The CDR3 totals 16 residues. Germline-derived CDR1 and CDR2 are SGHRS and YFSETQ. The CDR3 spells CASSPGLAGTTDTQYF. The CDR3 nucleotides read TGCGCCAGCAGCCCGGGACTAGCGGGGACCACAGATACGCAGTATTTT.

The genes are TRBV12-3 or TRBV12-4 and TRBJ1-1, with D possibly TRBD1 on 6 matching bases. The CDR3 loop spans 16 amino acids. V gave up 6 bases and J gave up 4 bases, with 21 bases separating them. CDR3: CASRRLRGAIATEAFF. The DNA of the CDR3 is TGTGCCAGCAGGAGATTACGGGGGGCCATAGCCACTGAAGCTTTCTTT.

The chain joins TRBV28 to TRBJ2-1, with a possible D match to TRBD1 (5 bases). The CDR3 is 12 amino acids. CDR1 MDHEN and CDR2 SYDVKM come from the germline V gene. V was shortened by 4 bases and J by 9 bases, with 10 bases between the two germline ends. The CDR3 DNA is TGTGCCAGCAGTTCCGGACAACTTGAGCAGTTCTTC. Translated, it gives CASSSGQLEQFF.

The chain couples TRBV5-1 to TRBJ1-4, with TRBD1 matching 8 bases. The CDR3 is 15 residues long. Trimming cost V 7 bases and J 4 bases; bases outside gene matches: 9. Germline CDR1 and CDR2: SGHRS and YFSETQ. The DNA for the CDR3 is TGCGCCAGCCGCCAGAGACAGGGGATTAATGAAAAACTGTTTTTT. This gives the protein CASRQRQGINEKLFF.

With respect to this clonotype: A read error may account for a junction end that differs from germline. The V call is TRBV12-3 or TRBV12-4, the J call TRBJ2-3; 10 bases line up with TRBD2. This CDR3 comprises 15 residues. The CDR3 nucleotides read TGTGCCAGCAGTTTACGGACTAGCGGAGCAGATATGCAGTATTTT. Amino acids: CASSLRTSGADMQYF.

This chain connects TRBV2 to TRBJ1-4; D not resolved. V gave up 7 bases and J gave up 3 bases, with 12 bases separating them. Germline V gives CDR1 SNHLY, CDR2 FYNNEI. The CDR3 loop spans 14 amino acids. The CDR3: CASISDGANEKLFF. CDR3 DNA sequence: TGTGCCAGCATTTCGGACGGGGCTAATGAAAAACTGTTTTTT.

This clonotype was seen only a few times. V usage is TRBV20-1 and J usage is TRBJ1-4; D might be TRBD1 (5 bases). V dropped 6 bases and J dropped 7 bases, with 12 bases sitting between them. The CDR3 spans 12 residues. Germline-derived CDR1 and CDR2 are DFQATT and SNEGSKA (reference sequence). Here the CDR3 DNA reads TGCAGTGCGCTATCAAGGGGTGAAAAACTGTTTTTT. It encodes CSALSRGEKLFF.

J is TRBJ2-3 and V is TRBV9; TRBD1 matches 10 bases. Germline values: CDR1 SGDLS, CDR2 YYNGEE. The trim removed 4 bases at V and 4 bases at J, leaving 6 bases unmatched. The CDR3 contains 15 residues. The CDR3 region has the DNA TGTGCCAGCAGCCACCCGGGACAGGGGTCAGATACGCAGTATTTT. It specifies CASSHPGQGSDTQYF.

This clonotype was counted a few times. This chain connects TRBV29-1 to TRBJ1-2, with 8 nucleotides matching TRBD1. With V trimmed by 6 bases and J by 8 bases, 11 bases remained unmatched. Germline loops: CDR1 SQVTM, CDR2 ANQGSEA. The CDR3 runs to 13 residues. CDR3 sequence reads: CSVAEDRVGGYTF. The DNA of the CDR3 is TGCAGCGTGGCCGAGGACAGGGTAGGCGGCTACACCTTC.

Ten or more counts support this clonotype. V usage is TRBV29-1 and J usage is TRBJ1-2; D remains unclear. The germline V and J ends were trimmed by 6 bases and 3 bases, with 11 bases remaining between them. There are 12 residues in the CDR3. The germline V gene encodes CDR1 SQVTM and CDR2 ANQGSEA. CDR3 sequence reads: CSVSGDYYGYTF. The CDR3 DNA reads TGCAGCGTCTCGGGCGACTACTATGGCTACACCTTC.

The chain combines TRBV9 with TRBJ2-2; tentatively, D is TRBD1 or TRBD2 (6 bases each). This CDR3 is built from 16 residues. CDR1 and CDR2 (germline): SGDLS, YYNGEE. The ends were cut back, 6 bases at V and 2 bases at J, with 17 bases in the middle. CDR3 bases: TGTGCCAGCAACAGAAGGGGGGTAACTAACACCGGGGAGCTGTTTTTT. Encoded protein: CASNRRGVTNTGELFF. Using reference TRBV9 and TRBJ2-2 for the parts outside the CDR3, the full variable domain is DSGVTQTPKHLITATGQRVTLRCSPRSGDLSVYWYQQSLDQGLQFLIQYYNGEERAKGNILERFSAQQFPDLHSELNLSSLELGDSALYFCASNRRGVTNTGELFFGEGSRLTVL.

This chain connects TRBV20-1 to TRBJ2-5; 9 bases are shared with TRBD1. CDR1 is DFQATT, CDR2 SNEGSKA, per germline (reference sequence). This CDR3 comprises 15 residues. The V segment lost 4 bases and the J segment 2 bases; nucleotides outside the gene matches: 8. The CDR3 coding sequence is TGCAGTGCTAATCCCGACAGGGGGTTTCAAGAGACCCAGTACTTC. Its protein product is CSANPDRGFQETQYF.

This clonotype was picked up a small number of times. The chain employs TRBV9 and TRBJ2-3; 10 bases match TRBD2. Germline-derived CDR1 and CDR2 are SGDLS and YYNGEE. The CDR3 is 15 amino acids. Trimming cost V 0 bases and J 6 bases; bases outside gene matches: 4. The CDR3 DNA reads as TGTGCCAGCAGCGTAGGAAGCGGGGGGGCGGATACGCAGTATTTT. This encodes CASSVGSGGADTQYF.

The chain combines TRBV7-9 with TRBJ1-6, with unresolved D. Trimming took off 8 bases at V and 7 bases at J, with 18 bases between the two ends. This CDR3 is built from 15 residues. Germline loops: CDR1 SEHNR, CDR2 FQNEAQ (reference sequence). The DNA of the CDR3 is TGTGCCAGCTTCTCGTTGAGACACGGGAATTCACCCCTCCACTTT. Encoded protein: CASFSLRHGNSPLHF.

This clonotype was seen only a few times. J is TRBJ1-1 and V is TRBV6-6; the D is unclear. This CDR3 is 12 amino acids long. V dropped 2 bases and J dropped 4 bases, with 5 bases sitting between them. From germline, CDR1 is MNHNY and CDR2 SVGAGI (reference sequence). CDR3 in amino acids: CASSYDGTEAFF. The CDR3 DNA is TGTGCCAGCAGTTACGACGGCACTGAAGCTTTCTTT.

The rearrangement links TRBV6-2 or TRBV6-3 to TRBJ2-1, with D possibly TRBD1 on 5 matching bases. The DNA matches TRBJ2-7 better at its end, which makes the J call doubtful. The CDR3 totals 14 residues. Germline lookup yields CDR1 MNHEY and CDR2 SVGEGT. In DNA form, the CDR3 reads TGTGCCAGCAGTTACAGGGGAACCCATAATGAGCAGTACTTC. Protein product: CASSYRGTHNEQYF.

This clonotype has a handful of counts. The chain joins TRBV9 to TRBJ2-1; TRBD2 matches 9 bases. Germline V lookup: CDR1 SGDLS, CDR2 YYNGEE. This CDR3 has 15 residues. With V trimmed by 0 bases and J by 6 bases, 4 bases remained unmatched. The CDR3 coding sequence is TGTGCCAGCAGCGTAGGCGGGGGGGTCTCCAATGAGCAGTTCTTC. Protein sequence: CASSVGGGVSNEQFF.

Comments on this clonotype: A single base separates this from a much larger clone, so it may be a read error. The chain has TRBV7-2 and TRBJ1-2; 8 nucleotides align to TRBD1. This CDR3 has 15 amino acids. The V and J ends lost 10 bases and 4 bases, in that order; junction bases with no gene match: 14. Germline V gives CDR1 SGHTA, CDR2 FQGNSA. The CDR3 nucleotides read TGTGCCAACACTCCACTGGGACAGGTTATCTATGGCTACACCTTC. It specifies CANTPLGQVIYGYTF.

The chain employs TRBV5-1 and TRBJ2-2, with 7 positions matching TRBD2. CDR1 and CDR2 from the germline V gene are SGHRS and YFSETQ. V dropped 7 bases and J dropped 0; count of bases not matched to a gene: 6. CDR3 length: 15 amino acids. CDR3: CASGPGTTNTGELFF. CDR3 DNA: TGCGCCAGCGGCCCCGGGACTACGAACACCGGGGAGCTGTTTTTT.

This clonotype was seen just once. V usage is TRBV7-9 and J usage is TRBJ1-4; D is unresolved. Between the trimmed V and J ends, which lost 3 bases and 5 bases, there was a span of 16 bases. The CDR3 contains 16 residues. Germline V lookup: CDR1 SEHNR, CDR2 FQNEAQ (reference sequence). CDR3 coding DNA: TGTGCCAGCAGCTTTTTCGGGGTTCAGCACAATGAAAAACTGTTTTTT. It yields the protein CASSFFGVQHNEKLFF.